This passage covers 26 T cell receptor beta chains from one sample sequenced in a study of cytomegalovirus exposure and HLA in healthy donors. Use of 60 Vbeta and 13 Jbeta primers characterized the PCR. Only in-frame clones appear in the TCRdb table, and some are missing; sequencing was by immunoSEQ multiplex PCR. Of around 190,000 clones detected, around 79% appear once; the ten largest clones hold about 4.6%. The sample consisted of PBMCs. Receptors originate from a woman aged 25-40 years in good health and CMV-seropositive.

V usage is TRBV2 and J usage is TRBJ2-3; TRBD1 is a possible D gene (7 bases). The CDR3 runs 14 residues. V was cut by 9 bases and J by 2 bases, with 15 bases left in between. Germline lookup yields CDR1 SNHLY and CDR2 FYNNEI. The CDR3 DNA reads as TGTGCCAGGGAGGGGGCCTATTTCACAGATACGCAGTATTTT. This codes for CAREGAYFTDTQYF. Supplemented by reference TRBV2 and TRBJ2-3, the full variable domain reads EPEVTQTPSHQVTQMGQEVILRCVPISNHLYFYWYRQILGQKVEFLVSFYNNEISEKSEIFDDQFSVERPDGSNFTLKIRSTKLEDSAMYFCAREGAYFTDTQYFGPGTRLTVL.

This chain connects TRBV11-2 to TRBJ2-7, with D perhaps TRBD2 (6 bases). This CDR3 contains 14 residues. V lost 6 bases and J lost 3, with 15 bases in between. Germline V lookup: CDR1 SGHAT, CDR2 FQNNGV. The CDR3 DNA sequence: TGTGCCAGCAGTGTTGGGGGGACCCTCTACGAGCAGTACTTC. Translated, it gives CASSVGGTLYEQYF.

The rearrangement uses TRBV30 and TRBJ2-7; a possible D gene is TRBD1 (6 bases). CDR1 is GTSNPN, CDR2 SVGIG, per germline (reference sequence). The germline V and J ends were trimmed by 4 bases and 5 bases, with 15 bases remaining between them. The CDR3 runs 13 residues. The CDR3 DNA is TGTGCCTGGACAGGGGCAAGAACCAACGAGCAGTACTTC. Its translation is CAWTGARTNEQYF.

This sequence joins TRBV30 and TRBJ2-3; tentative D call: TRBD2 (5 bases). The CDR3 has 14 residues. Trimming left V 3 bases short and J 3 bases short, with 13 bases between. CDR1 GTSNPN and CDR2 SVGIG come from the germline V gene (reference sequence). The CDR3 DNA follows: TGTGCCTGGAGGCGAGGTAGGGAGACAGATACGCAGTATTTT. Its protein product is CAWRRGRETDTQYF.

This chain connects TRBV5-6 to TRBJ2-3; 10 bases match TRBD2. The germline gives CDR1 SGHDT, CDR2 YYEEEE. The CDR3 extends over 15 amino acids. Germline trimming cut 4 bases from V and 6 bases from J; bases unmatched to any gene: 8. The CDR3 DNA is TGTGCCAGCAGCCTCCTCCCTAGCGGGGGTGATACGCAGTATTTT. This gives the protein CASSLLPSGGDTQYF.

The V call is TRBV2, the J call TRBJ2-1, with 10 bases fitting TRBD2. CDR1 SNHLY and CDR2 FYNNEI come from the germline V gene. The ends lost 4 bases at V and 3 bases at J; junction bases unmatched: 6. The CDR3 has 16 residues. The CDR3 sequence is CASSGDRTSGYNEQFF. In DNA, the CDR3 is TGTGCCAGCAGTGGTGATAGGACTAGCGGCTACAATGAGCAGTTCTTC.

The chain couples TRBV19 to TRBJ2-2; 8 bases are shared with TRBD1. From germline, CDR1 is LNHDA and CDR2 SQIVND (reference sequence). V shed 5 bases and J 3 bases; nucleotides not matched to a gene: 5. CDR3 length: 15 amino acids. CDR3 amino acids: CASSVGQGHTGELFF. DNA of the CDR3: TGTGCCAGTAGTGTCGGACAGGGTCACACCGGGGAGCTGTTTTTT.

The V call is TRBV4-3, the J call TRBJ1-2; D gene unclear. CDR1 and CDR2 (germline): LGHNA, YSLEER. The germline V and J ends were trimmed by 2 bases and 4 bases, with 14 bases remaining between them. CDR3 length: 15 amino acids. CDR3 nucleotide sequence: TGCGCCAGCAGCCAATCAATCGGGGTGGCCTATGGCTACACCTTC. It codes for CASSQSIGVAYGYTF.

The chain uses TRBV6-6 and TRBJ2-3, with D unclear. This CDR3 region has 11 residues. From germline, CDR1 is MNHNY and CDR2 SVGAGI (reference sequence). V dropped 2 bases and J dropped 6 bases, with 3 bases sitting between them. The CDR3 region has the DNA TGTGCCAGCAGTTACGAGGATACGCAGTATTTT. Translated, it gives CASSYEDTQYF.

V is TRBV11-2 and J is TRBJ2-7, with unresolved D. Trimming took off 6 bases at V and 4 bases at J, with 7 bases between the two ends. CDR1 and CDR2 from the germline V gene are SGHAT and FQNNGV. This CDR3 is built from 11 residues. CDR3 in amino acids: CASSREYEQYF. The CDR3 DNA follows: TGTGCCAGCAGTCGAGAATACGAGCAGTACTTC.

This clone was observed a handful of times. The J gene is TRBJ2-2, the V gene TRBV5-8; 7 bases align to TRBD2. CDR3 length equals 15 residues. V was pared by 1 base and J by 6 bases, with 6 bases of the junction left unmatched. Germline values: CDR1 SGHTS, CDR2 YDEGEE. The CDR3 DNA is TGTGCCAGCAGCTTGATCAGCGGGACTTCCGGGGAGCTGTTTTTT. Translating it yields CASSLISGTSGELFF.

The chain joins TRBV11-2 to TRBJ2-5, with D perhaps matching TRBD1 (6 bases). CDR1 SGHAT and CDR2 FQNNGV come from the germline V gene. This CDR3 is built from 15 residues. Deletions cut 5 bases from V and 3 bases from J, with 16 bases between. CDR3 in amino acids: CASSPRNRAEETQYF. The DNA for the CDR3 is TGTGCCAGCAGCCCTAGAAACAGGGCGGAAGAGACCCAGTACTTC.

This chain uses TRBV6-5 with TRBJ1-3; no clear D gene. V lost 5 bases to trimming and J lost 0 bases, with 8 bases between them. The V gene's germline CDR1 is MNHEY and CDR2 SVGAGI. CDR3 length: 14 amino acids. The CDR3 here is CASSRVVSGNTIYF. DNA of the CDR3: TGTGCCAGCAGTCGGGTGGTCTCTGGAAACACCATATATTTT.

This clone has just one count. V usage is TRBV5-4 and J usage is TRBJ1-6, with 9 nucleotides matching TRBD1. The CDR3 totals 17 residues. Per germline, CDR1 SGHNT and CDR2 YYREEE (reference sequence). V lost 7 bases to trimming and J lost 7 bases; unmatched junction nucleotides: 15. The chain's CDR3 is CASRPLGTGSLNSPLHF. CDR3 bases: TGTGCCAGCCGACCCCTCGGGACAGGGTCTCTCAATTCACCCCTCCACTTT.

This clone was seen only once. The chain combines TRBV18 with TRBJ2-1, with 8 bases lining up with TRBD1. V gave up 6 bases and J gave up 4 bases; unmatched junction bases: 11. The CDR3 loop spans 16 amino acids. Germline CDR1 reads KGHSH; CDR2 reads LQKENI. The CDR3 sequence: CASSPDRDRTYNEQFF. Written as DNA, the CDR3 is TGTGCCAGCTCGCCTGACCGGGACAGGACTTACAATGAGCAGTTCTTC. The whole variable domain, filled in from reference TRBV18 and TRBJ2-1, reads NAGVMQNPRHLVRRRGQEARLRCSPMKGHSHVYWYRQLPEEGLKFMVYLQKENIIDESGMPKERFSAEFPKEGPSILRIQQVVRGDSAAYFCASSPDRDRTYNEQFFGPGTRLTVL.

This clone was found once. The rearrangement uses TRBV7-9 and TRBJ1-4, with TRBD1 as a possible D gene (6 bases). The CDR3 loop spans 12 amino acids. Trimming stripped 8 bases from V and 8 bases from J, with 12 bases between. Germline V gene sequence: CDR1 SEHNR, CDR2 FQNEAQ (reference sequence). CDR3 bases: TGTGCCAGCGCCCGGGGGGCCGAAAAACTGTTTTTT. Its protein is CASARGAEKLFF.

The gene calls are TRBV19 and TRBJ1-5; 8 bases line up with TRBD1. After removal of 3 bases from V and 1 base from J, the junction contained 2 bases not matched to a gene. CDR3 size: 15 residues. The germline V gene has CDR1 LNHDA and CDR2 SQIVND (reference sequence). The CDR3, as DNA: TGTGCCAGTAGTATTGACAGGGGAAGCAATCAGCCCCAGCATTTT. Translated: CASSIDRGSNQPQHF.

Only a few counts were recorded for this clone. The rearrangement joins TRBV9 to TRBJ2-3; 7 bases match TRBD2. This CDR3 region has 17 residues. The germline V gene has CDR1 SGDLS and CDR2 YYNGEE. J gave up 2 bases and V 0 bases, and 9 bases lay outside the gene matches. CDR3: CASSVGGSSGLTDTQYF. In nucleotides, the CDR3 is TGTGCCAGCAGCGTAGGCGGGTCTAGCGGCCTCACAGATACGCAGTATTTT. The full variable domain, completed using reference TRBV9 and TRBJ2-3, is DSGVTQTPKHLITATGQRVTLRCSPRSGDLSVYWYQQSLDQGLQFLIQYYNGEERAKGNILERFSAQQFPDLHSELNLSSLELGDSALYFCASSVGGSSGLTDTQYFGPGTRLTVL.

In this sample, this clone turned up a few times. In nucleotides, the CDR3 is TGTGCCAGCAGTGAATGGCTAGCGGGGGTGGGCACCGGGGAGCTGTTTTTT. Protein: CASSEWLAGVGTGELFF. V usage is TRBV6-1 and J usage is TRBJ2-2, with 10 bases aligning to TRBD2. This CDR3 region has 17 residues. The ends lost 2 bases at V and 4 bases at J; junction bases unmatched: 7. CDR1 is MNHNS, CDR2 SASEGT, per germline.

The CDR3 coding sequence is TGTGCCAGCGAGGACAGCCACCAAAATCAGCCCCAGCATTTT. Translated: CASEDSHQNQPQHF. The V call is TRBV2, the J call TRBJ1-5, with D possibly matching TRBD1 (6 bases). The V end lost 8 bases, the J end lost 4 bases, and 15 bases lay between the germline ends. In germline, CDR1 is SNHLY, CDR2 FYNNEI. The CDR3 extends over 14 amino acids.

The chain recombines TRBV2 with TRBJ2-3; TRBD2 matches 14 bases. Germline V lookup: CDR1 SNHLY, CDR2 FYNNEI. V was pared by 6 bases and J by 4 bases, with 6 bases of the junction left unmatched. This CDR3 has 16 amino acids. The CDR3 nucleotides are TGTGCCAGCAGGAGACTAGCGGGGGGGTCTGCAGATACGCAGTATTTT. Protein sequence: CASRRLAGGSADTQYF.

This chain uses TRBV4-3 with TRBJ2-6, with D unclear. CDR1 and CDR2 (germline): LGHNA, YSLEER. The CDR3 runs to 16 residues. The V gene lost 0 bases and the J gene lost 0 bases, with 6 bases spanning the gap. The CDR3 DNA sequence: TGCGCCAGCAGCCAAGATGGAGTCTCTGGGGCCAACGTCCTGACTTTC. Its protein product is CASSQDGVSGANVLTF.

This chain links TRBV10-3 with TRBJ1-4; 7 bases are a match to TRBD1. The germline V gene has CDR1 ENHRY and CDR2 SYGVKD. J gave up 4 bases and V 6 bases, and 5 bases lay outside the gene matches. The CDR3 is 14 residues long. This CDR3 reads CAISPGGGNEKLFF. CDR3 bases: TGTGCCATCAGCCCAGGGGGAGGTAATGAAAAACTGTTTTTT.

J is TRBJ1-2 and V is TRBV2, with 9 bases that match TRBD1. The CDR3 consists of 13 residues. With V trimmed by 5 bases and J by 6 bases, 4 bases remained unmatched. Germline-derived CDR1 and CDR2 are SNHLY and FYNNEI. In DNA form, the CDR3 reads TGTGCCAGCAGTACGGGACAGGGTGATGGCTACACCTTC. Translated: CASSTGQGDGYTF.

The rearrangement uses TRBV11-3 and TRBJ2-1; possible D gene TRBD1, 6 bases. The V end lost 4 bases, the J end lost 7 bases, and 11 bases lay between the germline ends. The CDR3 covers 13 residues. Looked up from germline, CDR1 is SGHNT and CDR2 is YENEEA. CDR3 in DNA: TGTGCCAGCAGCTCTATGGGACAAAATGAGCAGTTCTTC. Translating it yields CASSSMGQNEQFF. The full variable domain, completed using reference TRBV11-3 and TRBJ2-1, is EAGVVQSPRYKIIEKKQPVAFWCNPISGHNTLYWYLQNLGQGPELLIRYENEEAVDDSQLPKDRFSAERLKGVDSTLKIQPAELGDSAVYLCASSSMGQNEQFFGPGTRLTVL.

This clone was counted once. This chain connects TRBV4-1 to TRBJ1-5; D is ambiguous. Germline V gene data show CDR1 as MGHRA and CDR2 as YSYEKL. Trimming stripped 4 bases from V and 1 base from J, with 11 bases between. The CDR3 extends over 15 amino acids. The CDR3, as DNA: TGCGCCAGCAGCCTCCGTGAGTCGAGCAATCAGCCCCAGCATTTT. Amino acid sequence: CASSLRESSNQPQHF.